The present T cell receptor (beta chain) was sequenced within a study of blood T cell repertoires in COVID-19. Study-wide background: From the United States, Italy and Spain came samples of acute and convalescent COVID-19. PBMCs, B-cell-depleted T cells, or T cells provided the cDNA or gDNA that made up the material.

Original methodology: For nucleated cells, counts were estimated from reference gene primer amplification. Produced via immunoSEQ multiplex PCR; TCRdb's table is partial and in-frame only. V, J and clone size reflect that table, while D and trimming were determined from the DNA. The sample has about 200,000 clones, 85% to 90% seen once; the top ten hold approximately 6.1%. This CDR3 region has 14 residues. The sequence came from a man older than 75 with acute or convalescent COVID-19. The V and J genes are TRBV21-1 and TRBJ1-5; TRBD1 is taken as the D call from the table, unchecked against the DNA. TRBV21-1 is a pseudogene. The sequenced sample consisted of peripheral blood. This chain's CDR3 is CASSFRQGCQPQHF. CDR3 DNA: TGTGCCAGCAGCTTTCGACAGGGTTGTCAGCCCCAGCATTTT.